This T cell receptor beta chain was sequenced in a study of blood T cell repertoires in COVID-19. Study-level information: What the recovered Cohort 3 donors had was two negative PCRs, clearance, or symptom resolution. PBMCs, B-cell-depleted T cells, or T cells were the source of the cDNA or gDNA that made up the material.

The germline V gene encodes CDR1 KGHSH and CDR2 LQKENI. The length of the CDR3 is 13 residues. V shed 11 bases and J shed 4 bases, with 17 bases lying between them. Participants came from about 23 US areas, aged about 18 to 95 years. Original data processing: Nucleated cell number was recorded as an estimate derived from reference gene primer amplification. The data were produced by immunoSEQ multiplex PCR, yet TCRdb's version contains in-frame clones alone and is incomplete. The V and J calls and the clone size are those of that table, but D and trimming were determined from the DNA. The data contain a few hundred thousand clones, more than 75% of them seen just once; the ten biggest clones take up around 1.9%.

Sequences were obtained from PBMCs or T cells enriched from blood (not recorded which). The TCR was taken from a man aged 40-50 years in a cohort exposed to, infected with or recovered from COVID-19 (not recorded which). The gene calls are TRBV18 and TRBJ1-2; a possible D gene is TRBD1 (5 bases). CDR3 protein: CAAREGLIYGYTF. The CDR3 coding sequence is TGTGCCGCTAGGGAGGGGCTTATCTATGGCTACACCTTC.